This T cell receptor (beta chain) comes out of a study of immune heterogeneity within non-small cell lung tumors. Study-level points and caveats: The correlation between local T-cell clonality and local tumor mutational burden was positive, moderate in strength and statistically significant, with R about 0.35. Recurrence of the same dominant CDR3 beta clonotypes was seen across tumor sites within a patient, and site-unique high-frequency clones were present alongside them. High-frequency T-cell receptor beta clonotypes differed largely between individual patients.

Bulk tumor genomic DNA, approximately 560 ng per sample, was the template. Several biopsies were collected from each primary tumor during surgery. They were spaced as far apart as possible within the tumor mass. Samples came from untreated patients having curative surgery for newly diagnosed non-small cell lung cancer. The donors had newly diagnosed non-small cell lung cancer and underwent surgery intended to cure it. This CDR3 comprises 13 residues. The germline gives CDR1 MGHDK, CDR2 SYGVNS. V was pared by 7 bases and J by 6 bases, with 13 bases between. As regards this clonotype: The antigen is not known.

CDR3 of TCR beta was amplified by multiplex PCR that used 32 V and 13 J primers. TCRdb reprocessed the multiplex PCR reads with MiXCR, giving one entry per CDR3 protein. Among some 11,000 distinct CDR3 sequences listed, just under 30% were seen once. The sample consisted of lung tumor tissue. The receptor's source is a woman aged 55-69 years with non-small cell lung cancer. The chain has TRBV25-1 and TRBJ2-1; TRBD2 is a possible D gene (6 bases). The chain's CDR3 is CASTFGDFNEQFF. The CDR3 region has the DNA TGTGCCAGCACTTTCGGGGACTTCAATGAGCAGTTCTTC.